The next 24 T cell receptor beta chains were all read from a single sample in a study of T cell responses to AZD1222 COVID-19 vaccine (dated by TCRdb to the early 2020s). Receptor libraries were prepared by the immunoSEQ multiplex PCR assay. Not all clones reach the TCRdb copy of this immuneACCESS table, which keeps in-frame sequences only. Checked studies attribute under half of the gap to unresolved V genes and leave the rest unexplained. Here the sample has some 110,000 clones; 88% occur a single time. The top ten clonotypes cover about 4% of the sample. Sample time point, as interpreted from the label and publication: about 28 days (+/-7) after the second vaccine dose. This sample comprised peripheral blood, obtained 28 days after the second AZD1222 dose. The origin of the receptors is an adult who received the AZD1222 COVID-19 vaccine.

The chain has TRBV5-1 and TRBJ2-1; TRBD2 matches 7 bases. Germline CDR1 SGHRS, CDR2 YFSETQ. CDR3 length equals 16 residues. V lost 4 bases, J lost 7 bases, and 14 bases stayed unmatched. The CDR3 region is CASSPQWGGLGNEQFF. Here the CDR3 DNA reads TGCGCCAGCAGCCCCCAGTGGGGGGGGTTGGGGAATGAGCAGTTCTTC. Looking up the rest from reference TRBV5-1 and TRBJ2-1 gives the full variable domain: KAGVTQTPRYLIKTRGQQVTLSCSPISGHRSVSWYQQTPGQGLQFLFEYFSETQRNKGNFPGRFSGRQFSNSRSEMNVSTLELGDSALYLCASSPQWGGLGNEQFFGPGTRLTVL.

The chain has TRBV7-2 and TRBJ2-5; D not resolved. Germline CDR1 and CDR2: SGHTA and FQGNSA. CDR3 length: 16 residues. Trimming removed 3 bases from V and 5 bases from J, with 19 bases in between. The CDR3 region is CASSLVRSGVGETQYF. CDR3 sequence (DNA): TGTGCCAGCAGCTTGGTCCGATCAGGAGTCGGGGAGACCCAGTACTTC.

The gene calls are TRBV7-2 and TRBJ2-7; 13 bases map to TRBD2. Trimming removed 2 bases from V and 4 bases from J; junction bases left unmatched: 5. The CDR3 has 16 amino acids. Germline CDR1 SGHTA, CDR2 FQGNSA. Here the CDR3 reads CASSLTSGRAGYEQYF. CDR3 nucleotide sequence: TGTGCCAGCAGCTTAACTAGCGGGAGGGCCGGATACGAGCAGTACTTC.

The chain recombines TRBV12-3 or TRBV12-4 with TRBJ1-5, with unresolved D. Trimming cost V 8 bases and J 7 bases, with 3 bases left between them. The CDR3 is 9 amino acids. Here the CDR3 reads CASRQPQHF. The DNA for the CDR3 is TGTGCCAGCCGGCAGCCCCAGCATTTT.

The genes are TRBV6-5 and TRBJ1-6; D remains ambiguous. Germline values: CDR1 MNHEY, CDR2 SVGAGI. V was trimmed by 6 bases and J by 5 bases, leaving 14 bases between them. This CDR3 is built from 15 residues. CDR3 region: CASSLLERDNSPLHF. The CDR3 DNA reads as TGTGCCAGCAGCTTATTGGAGAGAGATAATTCACCCCTCCACTTT.

The rearrangement joins TRBV28 to TRBJ2-3; 10 bases align to TRBD2. CDR1 and CDR2 (germline): MDHEN, SYDVKM. The CDR3 sequence is 15 residues long. The V gene end was trimmed by 5 bases and the J gene end by 0 bases; junction bases not matched to a gene: 2. The CDR3 region is CASSMGLASTDTQYF. In DNA, the CDR3 is TGTGCCAGCAGTATGGGACTAGCGAGCACAGATACGCAGTATTTT.

In its sample, this clone was seen a few times. The V gene is TRBV2, the J gene TRBJ2-2; TRBD2 matches at 9 bases. Germline assignment: CDR1 SNHLY and CDR2 FYNNEI. The CDR3 spans 15 residues. V trimming: 11 bases; J trimming: 4 bases; junction bases outside the gene matches: 11. CDR3 nucleotide sequence: TGTGCCGATTCGGACGCGGGGGGGCGCACCGGGGAGCTGTTTTTT. Amino acid sequence: CADSDAGGRTGELFF.

The chain recombines TRBV12-5 with TRBJ1-1, with a possible D match to TRBD1 (6 bases). Germline CDR1 is LGHNT and CDR2 is FRNRAP. The CDR3 has 14 residues. V was cut by 7 bases and J by 7 bases, with 19 bases left in between. CDR3 region: CASAPGHLIGEAFF. CDR3 bases: TGTGCTAGTGCCCCGGGACATCTTATTGGTGAAGCTTTCTTT.

The gene calls are TRBV3-1 (or the pseudogene TRBV3-2) and TRBJ1-3, with TRBD1 identical over 12 bases. After removal of 4 bases from V and 3 bases from J, the junction contained 7 bases not matched to a gene. Germline V gene lookup returns CDR1 LGHDT and CDR2 YNNKEL (reference sequence). The CDR3 sequence is 17 residues long. CDR3 amino acids: CASSRGTGGLGGNTIYF. In DNA form, the CDR3 reads TGTGCCAGCAGCCGCGGGACAGGGGGCTTAGGTGGAAACACCATATATTTT.

V gene TRBV29-1 combines with J gene TRBJ2-7; D remains ambiguous. The CDR3 runs 16 residues. V lost 3 bases and J lost 2, with 20 bases in between. Germline V lookup: CDR1 SQVTM, CDR2 ANQGSEA. As DNA, the CDR3 is TGCAGCGTTGAGTTCCGCCGGCCAGCCGAACCCTACGAGCAGTACTTC. This encodes CSVEFRRPAEPYEQYF.

The gene calls are TRBV12-3 or TRBV12-4 and TRBJ1-6, with D hard to call. The length of the CDR3 is 13 residues. V lost 8 bases to trimming and J lost 6 bases, with 11 bases between them. The CDR3 DNA is TGTGCCAGCGGAGGACGGACTAATTCACCCCTCCACTTT. Its translation is CASGGRTNSPLHF.

The J gene is TRBJ2-2, the V gene TRBV7-2, with D unresolved. The CDR3 sequence is 14 residues long. CDR1 and CDR2 from the germline V gene are SGHTA and FQGNSA. Deletions cut 1 base from V and 2 bases from J, with 5 bases between. CDR3 coding DNA: TGTGCCAGCAGCTTAGACAGAAACACCGGGGAGCTGTTTTTT. Amino acid sequence: CASSLDRNTGELFF.

The chain uses TRBV27 and TRBJ2-1, with 9 bases aligning to TRBD2. With V trimmed by 3 bases and J by 6 bases, 6 bases remained unmatched. Germline V lookup: CDR1 MNHEY, CDR2 SMNVEV (reference sequence). This CDR3 spans 15 amino acids. In DNA, the CDR3 is TGTGCCAGCAGTTTCGACGGCGGGAGGGCCAATGAGCAGTTCTTC. Protein product: CASSFDGGRANEQFF.

The genes are TRBV2 and TRBJ2-1, with 8 bases lining up with TRBD2. Germline CDR1 is SNHLY and CDR2 is FYNNEI. This CDR3 contains 17 residues. With 7 bases clipped from V and 2 bases from J, the junction kept 13 bases outside the gene matches. The DNA of the CDR3 is TGTGCCAGCACGAGTAGCGGGGCAATGCAGGCCTACAATGAGCAGTTCTTC. Its protein product is CASTSSGAMQAYNEQFF.

The rearrangement uses TRBV6-6 and TRBJ1-1; unclear D gene. The ends were cut back, 4 bases at V and 2 bases at J, with 11 bases in the middle. The germline V gene encodes CDR1 MNHNY and CDR2 SVGAGI (reference sequence). This CDR3 is 14 amino acids long. The DNA for the CDR3 is TGTGCCAGCAGTTTCTTGCAGGCTAACACTGAAGCTTTCTTT. Translated, it gives CASSFLQANTEAFF.

The genes are TRBV7-2 and TRBJ1-6, with D unclear. V dropped 3 bases and J dropped 2 bases, with 17 bases sitting between them. Germline lookup yields CDR1 SGHTA and CDR2 FQGNSA. The CDR3 is 18 amino acids. The CDR3 loop reads CASSFPDGLVTYNSPLHF. CDR3 coding DNA: TGTGCCAGCAGCTTCCCAGACGGACTTGTGACCTATAATTCACCCCTCCACTTT. The whole variable domain, remainder taken from reference TRBV7-2 and TRBJ1-6, is GAGVSQSPSNKVTEKGKDVELRCDPISGHTALYWYRQSLGQGLEFLIYFQGNSAPDKSGLPSDRFSAERTGGSVSTLTIQRTQQEDSAVYLCASSFPDGLVTYNSPLHFGNGTRLTVT.

The chain joins TRBV5-1 to TRBJ2-7; TRBD2 is a possible D gene (5 bases). The CDR3 loop spans 13 amino acids. V was pared by 0 bases and J by 7 bases, with 11 bases between. Germline assignment: CDR1 SGHRS and CDR2 YFSETQ. The CDR3 here is CASSLGPSGEQYF. The CDR3 DNA is TGCGCCAGCAGCTTGGGCCCGTCGGGGGAGCAGTACTTC.

The chain has TRBV30 and TRBJ2-5; D is uncertain. CDR1 is GTSNPN, CDR2 SVGIG, per germline (reference sequence). Deletions cut 2 bases from V and 3 bases from J, with 1 base between. The CDR3 length is 10 residues. The DNA for the CDR3 is TGTGCCTGGAGTAAAGAGACCCAGTACTTC. Its translation is CAWSKETQYF.

The genes are TRBV9 and TRBJ1-1; D gene ambiguous. CDR1 SGDLS and CDR2 YYNGEE come from the germline V gene. With 4 bases removed from V and 7 bases from J, the gap between germline ends came to 11 bases. This CDR3 spans 12 amino acids. CDR3 nucleotides: TGTGCCAGCAGCCCCCCGCAGCTTGAAGCTTTCTTT. Amino acids: CASSPPQLEAFF.

The chain uses TRBV7-2 and TRBJ2-7; no clear D gene. CDR1 is SGHTA, CDR2 FQGNSA, per germline. The CDR3 loop spans 12 amino acids. Trimming pared 1 base from V and 3 bases from J, leaving 4 bases between. In DNA, the CDR3 is TGTGCCAGCAGCTTAGGCTACTACGAGCAGTACTTC. Amino acids: CASSLGYYEQYF.

The J gene is TRBJ1-3, the V gene TRBV7-9; the D is unclear. Trimming shortened V by 2 bases and J by 0 bases, and 8 bases separated the two germline ends. The CDR3 sequence is 15 residues long. The germline gives CDR1 SEHNR, CDR2 FQNEAQ (reference sequence). Here the CDR3 reads CASSLTLSSGNTIYF. In nucleotides, the CDR3 is TGTGCCAGCAGCTTAACGTTGAGCTCTGGAAACACCATATATTTT.

The chain carries TRBV27 and TRBJ1-3; no definite D call. V shed 6 bases and J shed 0 bases, with 21 bases lying between them. Germline values: CDR1 MNHEY, CDR2 SMNVEV (reference sequence). CDR3 length: 18 residues. The CDR3 region has the DNA TGTGCCAGCAGCCCCAGAATGAGGCAGTTCGGCTCTGGAAACACCATATATTTT. Translation: CASSPRMRQFGSGNTIYF.

This clone was seen only a few times. This chain links TRBV15 with TRBJ1-2, with a tentative D call TRBD1 (5 bases). The V end lost 3 bases, the J end lost 3 bases, and 14 bases lay between the germline ends. CDR1 is LNHNV and CDR2 is YYDKDF in the germline V gene (reference sequence). This CDR3 is 15 amino acids long. The CDR3 DNA follows: TGTGCCACCAGCAGCCCAAGAGGGGTGGACTATGGCTACACCTTC. Its translation: CATSSPRGVDYGYTF.

The chain uses TRBV13 and TRBJ1-1; D may be TRBD1 (6 bases). Looked up from germline, CDR1 is PRHDT and CDR2 is FYEKMQ (reference sequence). This CDR3 has 15 amino acids. The ends were cut back, 3 bases at V and 1 base at J, with 12 bases in the middle. The CDR3 sequence: CASSFRGVGNTEAFF. The CDR3, as DNA: TGTGCCAGCAGCTTCAGGGGAGTAGGGAACACTGAAGCTTTCTTT. The complete variable domain, with remaining parts taken from reference TRBV13 and TRBJ1-1, reads AAGVIQSPRHLIKEKRETATLKCYPIPRHDTVYWYQQGPGQDPQFLISFYEKMQSDKGSIPDRFSAQQFSDYHSELNMSSLELGDSALYFCASSFRGVGNTEAFFGQGTRLTVV.